These T cell receptor beta chains were read from a single sample in a study of beta chain features in type 1 diabetes. The table came from immunoSEQ multiplex PCR; TCRdb's copy has only in-frame clones and leaves some out. This table has some 110,000 clones, around 15% appearing once. Sample: central memory CD4+ T cells from blood. The source is a man aged 30 to 45 with type 1 diabetes. Both conserved end residues are part of each CDR3. Fields, in order: J gene, clone size, V gene, D gene, CDR3 protein, CDR3 DNA. The D gene is left open where the match is weak. Size is omitted from some rows. Given values are once, few, many or a class for expanded clones.

TRBJ1-5	.	TRBV6-1	.	CASSPLRAQPQHF	TGTGCCAGCAGTCCGTTGAGGGCTCAGCCCCAGCATTTT
TRBJ2-7	few	TRBV18	.	CASSPRSGAPYEQYF	TGTGCCAGCTCACCGCGGTCAGGGGCTCCCTACGAGCAGTACTTC
TRBJ2-7	few	TRBV18	.	CASSPPAGVNEQYF	TGTGCCAGCTCACCACCCGCCGGGGTGAACGAGCAGTACTTC
TRBJ2-5	.	TRBV7-8	.	CASSLDRVLGRTQYF	TGTGCCAGCAGCTTAGATAGGGTTCTGGGAAGGACCCAGTACTTC
TRBJ2-3	few	TRBV30	TRBD2	CAWSVRGGATDTQYF	TGTGCCTGGAGTGTACGCGGGGGGGCCACAGATACGCAGTATTTT
TRBJ2-7	.	TRBV7-2	TRBD1	CASSHGQGSYEQYF	TGTGCCAGCAGCCACGGACAGGGTTCCTACGAGCAGTACTTC
TRBJ1-1	.	TRBV7-3	.	CASSLGDMNTEAFF	TGTGCCAGCAGCCTGGGCGATATGAACACTGAAGCTTTCTTT
TRBJ1-1	.	TRBV4-3	.	CASSQVGGKTEAFF	TGCGCCAGCAGCCAAGTGGGGGGAAAAACTGAAGCTTTCTTT
TRBJ1-5	.	TRBV28	.	CASSPGGGERPQHF	TGTGCCAGCAGCCCCGGGGGGGGCGAGAGGCCCCAGCATTTT
TRBJ2-2	few	TRBV9	.	CASSVAVGEGGELFF	TGTGCCAGCAGCGTAGCTGTGGGTGAGGGAGGGGAGCTGTTTTTT
TRBJ2-1	few	TRBV7-2	TRBD2	CASSLKSGGDYNEQFF	TGTGCCAGCAGCTTAAAAAGCGGGGGAGACTACAATGAGCAGTTCTTC
TRBJ2-7	few	TRBV7-2	TRBD1	CASSLATGTGSYEQYF	TGTGCCAGCAGCTTAGCTACCGGGACAGGCTCCTACGAGCAGTACTTC
TRBJ2-5	.	TRBV18	.	CASSPRGETQYF	TGTGCCAGCTCTCCACGGGGGGAGACCCAGTACTTC
TRBJ2-1	few	TRBV29-1	TRBD2	CSVEGGLAGFEQFF	TGCAGCGTTGAAGGGGGACTAGCGGGGTTTGAGCAGTTCTTC
TRBJ2-3	.	TRBV2	TRBD1	CASSQDRSADTQYF	TGTGCCAGCAGTCAGGACAGGTCTGCAGATACGCAGTATTTT
TRBJ2-3	few	TRBV7-9	TRBD2	CASSFSGGRTDTQYF	TGTGCCAGCAGCTTTAGCGGGGGCCGCACAGATACGCAGTATTTT
TRBJ1-1	.	TRBV7-2	TRBD1	CASSVTGTGGRNEAFF	TGTGCCAGCAGCGTAACCGGGACAGGGGGCAGAAATGAAGCTTTCTTT
TRBJ1-2	.	TRBV28	TRBD1	CASSTTGQGVDGYTF	TGTGCCAGTTCGACTACAGGGCAGGGGGTAGATGGCTACACCTTC
TRBJ2-3	few	TRBV4-3	.	CASSQDDRNTDTQYF	TGCGCCAGCAGCCAAGATGACAGAAACACAGATACGCAGTATTTT
TRBJ1-2	.	TRBV7-9	TRBD1	CASSLIRGDGYTF	TGTGCCAGCAGCTTAATCAGGGGGGACGGCTACACCTTC
TRBJ1-2	few	TRBV29-1	.	CSSAGANGYTF	TGCAGCTCGGCAGGGGCCAATGGCTACACCTTC
TRBJ1-2	.	TRBV30	.	CAWRAIGGNYGYTF	TGTGCCTGGAGAGCAATAGGAGGCAACTATGGCTACACCTTC
TRBJ2-3	.	TRBV5-1	.	CASSLGGHLQGDTQYF	TGCGCCAGCAGCTTGGGGGGACACCTTCAAGGGGATACGCAGTATTTT
TRBJ2-2	few	TRBV5-1	.	CASSPGESTGELFF	TGCGCCAGCAGCCCGGGAGAGAGCACCGGGGAGCTGTTTTTT
TRBJ1-5	few	TRBV2	.	CASSRSTQGSNQPQHF	TGTGCCAGCAGCCGGAGCACTCAGGGCAGCAATCAGCCCCAGCATTTT
TRBJ2-3	once	TRBV9	TRBD1	CASSMGQEVDTQYF	TGTGCCAGCAGCATGGGACAGGAGGTAGATACGCAGTATTTT
TRBJ2-5	few	TRBV30	.	CAWSRGETQYF	TGTGCCTGGAGTAGGGGTGAGACCCAGTACTTC
TRBJ2-5	.	TRBV5-1	.	CASSLAGETQYF	TGCGCCAGCAGCTTGGCAGGGGAGACCCAGTACTTC
TRBJ1-4	.	TRBV19	.	CASSIGQTENEKLFF	TGTGCCAGTAGTATTGGCCAGACAGAGAATGAAAAACTGTTTTTT
TRBJ2-7	few	TRBV7-2	.	CASLRQVLDEQYF	TGTGCCAGCCTAAGACAGGTGCTGGACGAGCAGTACTTC
TRBJ2-3	few	TRBV30	.	CAWRAVSTDTQYF	TGTGCCTGGAGAGCTGTGAGCACAGATACGCAGTATTTT
TRBJ2-7	few	TRBV4-2	TRBD1	CASSQGQGAYEQYF	TGTGCCAGCAGCCAAGGACAGGGAGCCTACGAGCAGTACTTC
TRBJ2-5	few	TRBV9	TRBD2	CASSGTSITKETQYF	TGTGCCAGCAGCGGGACTAGCATTACCAAGGAGACCCAGTACTTC
TRBJ2-1	few	TRBV6-5	TRBD2	CASRGLAGVNEQFF	TGTGCCAGCAGGGGACTAGCGGGGGTCAATGAGCAGTTCTTC
TRBJ2-7	.	TRBV15	.	CATSRDRGSGGYEQYF	TGTGCCACCAGCAGAGATAGAGGTTCAGGAGGCTACGAGCAGTACTTC
TRBJ2-3	.	TRBV6-5	TRBD1	CASSNPGQGRDTQYF	TGTGCCAGCAGTAACCCGGGACAGGGTAGGGATACGCAGTATTTT
TRBJ1-1	.	TRBV6-1	TRBD1	CASSESGGRTEAFF	TGTGCCAGCAGTGAATCAGGGGGGAGAACTGAAGCTTTCTTT
TRBJ1-5	.	TRBV19	.	CASSQQYSNQPQHF	TGTGCCAGTAGTCAGCAGTATAGCAATCAGCCCCAGCATTTT
TRBJ2-5	.	TRBV29-1	.	CSVDLEGLETQYF	TGCAGCGTCGACCTTGAGGGATTAGAGACCCAGTACTTC
TRBJ2-5	few	TRBV13	TRBD2	CASSLGLAGVTQYF	TGTGCCAGCAGCTTAGGCCTAGCGGGGGTAACCCAGTACTTC
TRBJ1-4	few	TRBV7-8	.	CASSWDITNEKLFF	TGTGCCAGCAGCTGGGACATCACTAATGAAAAACTGTTTTTT
TRBJ2-5	.	TRBV4-2	.	CASSPSRVTETQYF	TGTGCCAGCAGCCCGAGCAGGGTGACTGAGACCCAGTACTTC
TRBJ1-2	.	TRBV9	TRBD1	CASSVGGQGQYLGYTF	TGTGCCAGCAGCGTAGGAGGACAGGGGCAATATCTAGGCTACACCTTC
TRBJ2-3	.	TRBV29-1	.	CSVRYSVGTDTQYF	TGCAGCGTGAGATATTCCGTCGGCACAGATACGCAGTATTTT
TRBJ2-7	.	TRBV10-3	.	CAIKGAGHEQYF	TGTGCCATCAAAGGGGCGGGCCACGAGCAGTACTTC
TRBJ1-5	.	TRBV10-3	.	CAISVGGEAQPQHF	TGTGCCATCAGTGTAGGGGGGGAGGCTCAGCCCCAGCATTTT
TRBJ2-5	few	TRBV30	.	CAWSVEETQYF	TGTGCCTGGAGTGTAGAGGAGACCCAGTACTTC
TRBJ2-1	few	TRBV5-1	TRBD2	CASSLETSGGANEQFF	TGCGCCAGCAGCTTGGAGACTAGCGGGGGGGCAAATGAGCAGTTCTTC
TRBJ2-3	few	TRBV11-2	.	CASSLGPAPSDTQYF	TGTGCCAGCAGCTTAGGTCCGGCACCGAGCGATACGCAGTATTTT
TRBJ2-5	few	TRBV6-6	.	CASSYSRSAPETQYF	TGTGCCAGCAGTTACTCGAGATCCGCACCAGAGACCCAGTACTTC
TRBJ2-1	.	TRBV7-2	.	CASSSRDTYKNEQFF	TGTGCCAGCAGCTCCCGGGACACCTATAAGAATGAGCAGTTCTTC